This is a list of T cell receptor beta chains from one sample in a study of T cell changes during pregnancy in multiple sclerosis. Using immunoSEQ multiplex PCR, the repertoire was profiled, and TCRdb retains in-frame clones only, with some absent. This table holds 40,000 to 55,000 clones, 80% to 95% found once. The specimen sequenced was peripheral blood. The receptors were gathered from a female donor with multiple sclerosis, enrolled in a pregnancy study. The CDR3 runs from the conserved cysteine through the conserved F or W. Each record gives: clone size, J gene, V gene, D gene, CDR3 protein, CDR3 DNA. D genes are given only for firm matches. Size is stated for part of the rows, as once, few or many counts, or as a class when the clone is expanded.

>.|TRBJ2-1|TRBV11-3|.
CASSLGGARGANEQFF
TGTGCCAGCAGCTTAGGCGGCGCTAGGGGGGCCAATGAGCAGTTCTTC
>.|TRBJ1-1|TRBV6-1|.
CASSNLVMNTEAFF
TGTGCCAGCAGCAATCTTGTGATGAACACTGAAGCTTTCTTT
>.|TRBJ1-2|TRBV9|TRBD1
CASSVRTGGGYTF
TGTGCCAGCAGCGTACGGACAGGGGGCGGCTACACCTTC
>few|TRBJ1-2|TRBV5-1|.
CASSSGRERYGYTF
TGCGCCAGCAGCTCGGGTCGGGAGCGCTATGGCTACACCTTC
>.|TRBJ1-3|TRBV25-1|.
CASSEGVGNTIYF
TGTGCCAGCAGTGAAGGGGTTGGGAACACCATATATTTT
>.|TRBJ2-5|TRBV7-2|.
CASSPRLVGLETQYF
TGTGCCAGCAGCCCGAGACTAGTCGGGTTGGAGACCCAGTACTTC
>once|TRBJ2-1|TRBV6-4|TRBD2
CASSRIAGEGHNEQFF
TGTGCCAGCAGTCGGATAGCGGGAGAAGGACACAATGAGCAGTTCTTC
>.|TRBJ2-7|TRBV28|.
CAIAIQGHEQYF
TGTGCCATCGCAATACAGGGCCACGAGCAGTACTTC
>once|TRBJ2-1|TRBV27|.
CATLTDYNEQFF
TGTGCCACCCTGACAGACTACAATGAGCAGTTCTTC
>.|TRBJ1-4|TRBV10-1|.
CASSESRSPNEKLFF
TGCGCCAGCAGTGAGTCCCGGAGCCCAAATGAAAAACTGTTTTTT
>.|TRBJ2-3|TRBV19|TRBD2
CASRPPGLAGVSTQYF
TGTGCCAGTAGACCGCCGGGACTAGCGGGAGTTTCTACGCAGTATTTT
>.|TRBJ1-1|TRBV7-3|.
CASSLTGGDTEAFF
TGTGCCAGCAGCTTAACCGGGGGAGACACTGAAGCTTTCTTT
>.|TRBJ2-7|TRBV7-2|.
CASSPMTGAEQYF
TGTGCCAGCAGCCCAATGACGGGCGCCGAGCAGTACTTC
>.|TRBJ2-5|TRBV10-2|TRBD2
CASSGLAGVETQYF
TGCGCCAGCAGTGGACTAGCGGGAGTAGAGACCCAGTACTTC
>.|TRBJ2-3|TRBV4-3|.
CASSQEWEALLGTQYF
TGCGCCAGCAGCCAAGAGTGGGAGGCCCTGCTTGGTACGCAGTATTTT
>.|TRBJ1-5|TRBV7-9|TRBD1
CASSDTGGNQPQHF
TGTGCCAGCAGCGACACAGGGGGCAATCAGCCCCAGCATTTT
>once|TRBJ2-1|TRBV7-9|TRBD2
CASSPGTSGTLSYNEQFF
TGTGCCAGCAGCCCCGGGACTAGCGGGACCCTCTCCTACAATGAGCAGTTCTTC
>.|TRBJ2-3|TRBV7-9|.
CASSQSTDTQYF
TGTGCCAGCAGCCAAAGCACAGATACGCAGTATTTT
>.|TRBJ2-1|TRBV29-1|TRBD1
CSVRSRDRGLFEQFF
TGCAGCGTCAGAAGCCGGGACAGGGGGCTCTTTGAGCAGTTCTTC
>.|TRBJ2-5|TRBV25-1|TRBD2
CASGRSGGRQETQYF
TGTGCCAGCGGAAGGAGCGGGGGAAGGCAAGAGACCCAGTACTTC
>.|TRBJ2-2|TRBV13|TRBD1
CASSLYNRGNTGELFF
TGTGCCAGCAGCTTATACAACAGGGGGAACACCGGGGAGCTGTTTTTT
>.|TRBJ2-7|TRBV9|.
CASSRSGGPSEQYF
TGTGCCAGCAGCCGCTCCGGGGGCCCTTCCGAGCAGTACTTC
>.|TRBJ1-3|TRBV2|.
CASNEGGGRNTIYF
TGTGCCAGCAACGAGGGGGGGGGAAGAAACACCATATATTTT
>.|TRBJ1-1|TRBV5-6|.
CASSLGTGWTEAFF
TGTGCCAGCAGCTTGGGTACGGGCTGGACTGAAGCTTTCTTT
>.|TRBJ2-1|TRBV25-1|TRBD2
CASRGTSGDNEQFF
TGTGCCAGCAGAGGGACTAGCGGTGACAATGAGCAGTTCTTC
>.|TRBJ1-1|TRBV6-1|.
CASGGSSDTEAFF
TGTGCCAGCGGGGGATCAAGCGACACTGAAGCTTTCTTT
>.|TRBJ2-7|TRBV7-2|TRBD2
CASSLGPGGPYEQYF
TGTGCCAGCAGCTTAGGACCGGGAGGACCCTACGAGCAGTACTTC
>.|TRBJ1-1|TRBV7-2|.
CASRRQIMNTEAFF
TGTGCCAGCAGGAGACAGATCATGAACACTGAAGCTTTCTTT
>.|TRBJ1-1|TRBV7-3|.
CASSPLGVTEAFF
TGTGCCAGCAGCCCGCTGGGGGTCACTGAAGCTTTCTTT